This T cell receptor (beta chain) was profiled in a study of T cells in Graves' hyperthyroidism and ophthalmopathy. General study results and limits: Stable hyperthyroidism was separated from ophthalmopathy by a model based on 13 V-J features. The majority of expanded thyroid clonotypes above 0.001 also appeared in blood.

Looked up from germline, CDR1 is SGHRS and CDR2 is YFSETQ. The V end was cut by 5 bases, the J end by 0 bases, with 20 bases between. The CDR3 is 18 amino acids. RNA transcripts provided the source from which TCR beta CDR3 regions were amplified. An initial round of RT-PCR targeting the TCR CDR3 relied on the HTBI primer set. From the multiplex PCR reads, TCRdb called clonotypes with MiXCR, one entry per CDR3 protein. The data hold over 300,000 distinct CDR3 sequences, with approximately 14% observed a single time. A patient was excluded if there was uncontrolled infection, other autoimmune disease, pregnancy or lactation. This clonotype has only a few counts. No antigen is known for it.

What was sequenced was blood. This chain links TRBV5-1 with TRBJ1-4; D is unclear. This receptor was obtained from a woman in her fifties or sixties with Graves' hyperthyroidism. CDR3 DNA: TGCGCCAGCAGAAAAAATTACGGTTACGGGTCAACTAATGAAAAACTGTTTTTT. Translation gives CASRKNYGYGSTNEKLFF. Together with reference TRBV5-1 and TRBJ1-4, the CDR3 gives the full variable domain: KAGVTQTPRYLIKTRGQQVTLSCSPISGHRSVSWYQQTPGQGLQFLFEYFSETQRNKGNFPGRFSGRQFSNSRSEMNVSTLELGDSALYLCASRKNYGYGSTNEKLFFGSGTQLSVL.